This TCR beta chain was identified in a study of T cells in Graves' hyperthyroidism and ophthalmopathy. Exclusions: uncontrolled infection, other autoimmune disease, pregnancy, lactation. Whole-study findings and limits: Ophthalmopathy was separated from stable hyperthyroidism by a 13 V-J model.

Using RNA transcripts as the source, TCR beta CDR3 regions were amplified. The HTBI primer set was used in a first-round RT-PCR of the TCR CDR3. One entry per CDR3 protein results from TCRdb running MiXCR on the multiplex PCR reads. Of approximately 590,000 distinct CDR3 sequences listed, approximately 14% are singletons. As regards this clonotype: Its antigen remains unknown.

CDR3 size: 16 residues. V was clipped by 1 base and J by 4 bases; unmatched bases: 7. The germline V gene has CDR1 SGHRS and CDR2 YFSETQ. The sequence came from a woman aged 25 to 45 with Graves' hyperthyroidism. The chain couples TRBV5-1 to TRBJ2-7, with 11 bases matching TRBD2. The source material was blood. CDR3 sequence (DNA): TGCGCCAGCAGCTTGACTAGCGGGAGAAGTTCTTACGAGCAGTACTTC. As protein: CASSLTSGRSSYEQYF.